This T cell receptor beta chain was obtained from a study of blood T cell repertoires in COVID-19 (dated by TCRdb to the early 2020s). In the study overall: The collaborator samples originated in the United States, Italy and Spain and spanned the acute and convalescent phases of COVID-19. The material from the prospective study consisted of cDNA or gDNA derived from T cells, B-cell-depleted T cells, or PBMCs. Deeply sampled blood TCRbeta repertoires from subjects exposed to, actively infected with, or recovered from COVID-19 were included in the dataset. The repertoires were made available in a free public database intended to serve as a resource for research on the immune response to SARS-CoV-2. The samples were drawn from two sources: the first 160 participants of the ongoing ImmuneRACE study, and 950 to 1,500 subjects contributed by 6 global collaborators. A de-identified subject ID, COVID-19 status, age in years and sex were almost always included in the sample metadata. Where available, HLA class I and class II types were obtained from metadata supplied by the sample provider rather than from assay-based typing. Study-level results and caveats: How much clinical and demographic metadata was included differed by source and by participant, and the metadata was provided uncurated.

Between the V and J ends, shortened by 3 bases and 11 bases respectively, the junction contains 16 bases. Inclusive of the bounding cysteine and phenylalanine, the CDR3 is 13 residues long. The DNA shown is the 39-base CDR3, in frame from base 1. Taken from the germline V gene, the CDR1 and CDR2 loops are MNHNS and SASEGT. A remark on this clone: The clone's antigen remains unknown. No clone much larger than this one lies a single base away; base qualities are absent.

TCRbeta CDR3 regions were amplified from genomic DNA using the immunoSEQ Assay, a bias-controlled multiplex PCR. The original pipeline was this. The number of nucleated cells in each sample was estimated by amplification of reference gene primers within the assay. To quantify the absolute abundance of each unique TCRbeta CDR3 rearrangement, sequence reads were collapsed and filtered. For each sample, productive Simpson clonality was calculated as the square root of Simpson's diversity index over productive rearrangements. Not all clones reach the TCRdb copy of this immuneACCESS table, which keeps in-frame sequences only. Checked studies attribute under half of the gap to unresolved V genes and leave the rest unexplained. Clone size and the V and J calls come from that table; the DNA yielded D and trimming. The sample profile shows fewer than 90,000 clones; 60% to 80% of them were found once. The ten largest clones take up around 4% of the sample.

Whole blood was collected in K2EDTA tubes by collaborating institutions according to the institutions' own protocols. For TCRbeta analysis, collaborators shipped samples in one of three forms: frozen whole blood, isolated PBMCs, or DNA extracted from either of those sample types. The V and J segments used are TRBV6-1 and TRBJ1-2; no D gene call is confident. The clonotype comes from a woman in her 50s with acute or convalescent COVID-19. The sample consisted of peripheral blood. The DNA sequence is as follows: TGTGCCAGCAGTGAGGATCTGACGGCGGGATACACCTTC. This yields the protein CASSEDLTAGYTF.